This T cell receptor beta chain derives from a study of T-cell reconstitution after alpha-beta-depleted transplantation in children. Study-level findings and limits: Newly produced T cells mostly provided counts and TCRbeta diversity after one year, as hyperexpanded clones declined. Where alpha-beta T cells came from about two months after transplant was reportedly several hundred expanded graft clones. Some patients showed high day-60 TCRbeta diversity, which derived from surviving recipient T cells and thymic progenitors.

Trimming at V came to 6 bases and at J to 0 bases, leaving 3 bases not matched to a gene. The CDR3 is made up of 15 amino acids. Germline V gene sequence: CDR1 SGHTA, CDR2 FQGNSA. In this sample, this clonotype turned up many times. What it binds is not known. Preparation of the TCRbeta library was carried out with unique molecular identifiers. TCRdb ran MiXCR on the PCR reads and lists one entry per CDR3 protein. The sample contains around 250,000 distinct CDR3 sequences, 8.2% of which appear only once. The origin of this receptor is a male patient younger than 18 who had a stem cell transplant for acute lymphoblastic leukemia, so the T cells may come from the graft donor. The specimen was PBMCs, mostly from graft donor cells, collected 180 days after TCRalphabeta/CD19-depleted stem cell transplant. This rearrangement joins TRBV7-2 to TRBJ2-2; 8 bases agree with TRBD2. CDR3 region: CASSLTSANTGELFF. The DNA for the CDR3 is TGTGCCAGCAGTTTGACTAGCGCGAACACCGGGGAGCTGTTTTTT.